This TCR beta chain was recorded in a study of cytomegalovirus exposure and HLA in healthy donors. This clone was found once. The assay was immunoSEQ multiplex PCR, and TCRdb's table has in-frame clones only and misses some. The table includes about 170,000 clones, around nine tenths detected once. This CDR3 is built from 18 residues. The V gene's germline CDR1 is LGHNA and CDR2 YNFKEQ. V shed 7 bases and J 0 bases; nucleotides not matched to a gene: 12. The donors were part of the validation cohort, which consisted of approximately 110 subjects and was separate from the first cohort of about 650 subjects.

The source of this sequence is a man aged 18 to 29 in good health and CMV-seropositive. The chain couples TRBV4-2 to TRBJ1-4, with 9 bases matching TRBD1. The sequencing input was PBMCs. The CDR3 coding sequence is TGTGCCAGCACCAGGGGACAGGGTCCCTCATCAACTAATGAAAAACTGTTTTTT. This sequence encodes CASTRGQGPSSTNEKLFF.